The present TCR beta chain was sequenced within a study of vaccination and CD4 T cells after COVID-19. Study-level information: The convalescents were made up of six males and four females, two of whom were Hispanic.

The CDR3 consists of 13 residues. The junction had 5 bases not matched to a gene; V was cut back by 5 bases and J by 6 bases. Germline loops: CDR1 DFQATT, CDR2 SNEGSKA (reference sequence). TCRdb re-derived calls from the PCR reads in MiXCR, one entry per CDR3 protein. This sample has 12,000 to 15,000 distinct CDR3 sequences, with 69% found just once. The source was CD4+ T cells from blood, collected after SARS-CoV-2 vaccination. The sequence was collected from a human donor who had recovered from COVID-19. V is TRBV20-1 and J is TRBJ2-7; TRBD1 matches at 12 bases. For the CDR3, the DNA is TGCAGTGCTCGGGGACAGGGGGCGGGCGAGCAGTACTTC. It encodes CSARGQGAGEQYF.